Listed here is a single TCR beta chain. The data were taken from a study of shared clonotypes between healthy human individuals. This table comes from immunoSEQ multiplex PCR, and its TCRdb copy is limited to in-frame clones, with some not included. The sample has about 2.4 million clones, under 95% seen once. Germline CDR1 SGHNT, CDR2 YENEEA. V was cut by 4 bases and J by 7 bases, with 11 bases left in between. The CDR3 sequence is 12 residues long. This clonotype was sampled from a man aged 18-30 years in good health. Some clones in this sample may be carry-over from other donors' samples. J is TRBJ2-7 and V is TRBV11-3; possibly TRBD2 for D (5 bases). Input material: naive CD4+ T cells from PBMCs. Subset noted: CD45RA+ positively selected. The CDR3 DNA sequence: TGTGCCAGCAGCTCTGGTGGGGAGGAGCAGTACTTC. This gives the protein CASSSGGEEQYF.